This T cell receptor beta chain was sequenced in a study of T-cell memory formation after mild COVID-19. Broader study findings: Clones shrinking between day 15 and 85 showed a balanced CD4/CD8 split, and those that grew later tilted toward CD4+.

TCRdb re-derived calls from the 5' RACE reads in MiXCR, one entry per CDR3 protein. Altogether around 430,000 distinct CDR3 sequences are present, roughly 15% being singletons, with the ten largest covering roughly 21%. The V gene's germline CDR1 is SGHTA and CDR2 FQGTGA. V shed 5 bases and J shed 8 bases, with 13 bases lying between them. The CDR3 extends over 13 amino acids. This clonotype showed up just a few times. Its specificity is unknown. The sequencing input was PBMCs or a T cell subset sorted from them (not recorded which). The V and J genes are TRBV7-3 and TRBJ2-1, with TRBD1 as a possible D gene (5 bases). This TCR derives from a man aged 18 to 30 who had mild COVID-19 (a few samples of this study predate the infection). Cell type and time point are not known. The CDR3 DNA follows: TGTGCCAGCAGCATCTGGACAATGCATGAGCAGTTCTTC. Translated, it gives CASSIWTMHEQFF.